This T cell receptor (beta chain) was sequenced for a study of OX40 agonist ivuxolimab in advanced cancers. Turning to the study itself: While on treatment, patients had intravenous ivuxolimab at 0.01 to 10 mg/kg every 2 weeks. In three patients, partial responses were observed, one with hepatocellular carcinoma and two with cutaneous melanoma.

Repertoires were generated with immunoSEQ multiplex PCR, while TCRdb's copy carries only in-frame clones and drops some. The sample carries about 31,000 clones, roughly 81% recorded once. Blood was sampled at baseline, cycle 4 day 1, and cycle 7 day 1. The length of the CDR3 is 12 residues. Germline V gene lookup returns CDR1 MNHEY and CDR2 SVGAGI. V was pared by 7 bases and J by 6 bases, with 12 bases between. The chain combines TRBV6-5 with TRBJ1-2; D uncertain. The sequenced sample was CD4+ or CD8+ T cells sorted from blood, obtained in a trial of the OX40 agonist ivuxolimab. This clonotype was sampled from an adult with an advanced solid tumor such as melanoma, head and neck, liver or kidney cancer. CDR3 protein: CASTPSRDGYTF. The CDR3 nucleotides read TGTGCCAGCACCCCTAGTCGGGATGGCTACACCTTC.